The 29 T cell receptor beta chains below were found in one sample sequenced in a study of Ad26.COV2.S vaccination and SARS-CoV-2 variants. Treatment reported: some 19 received Ad26.COV2.S at low or high dose, single or two shots; about five received placebo; per-sample allocation not given. Day 63 after the first injection of vaccine or placebo was the sampling time. TCRdb's copy holds only in-frame clones and misses some; the assay was immunoSEQ multiplex PCR. The sample lists about 410,000 clones, 92% occurring once. This sample comprised peripheral blood, obtained in a trial of Ad26.COV2.S vaccine versus placebo. The receptors here all came from a person between 18 and 65 years old who received the Ad26.COV2.S COVID-19 vaccine or a placebo.

The genes are TRBV6-2 or TRBV6-3 and TRBJ2-7; TRBD2 is a possible D gene (5 bases). CDR3 size: 14 residues. Germline CDR1 MNHEY, CDR2 SVGEGT. Trimming removed 2 bases from V and 2 bases from J, with 10 bases in between. The CDR3, as DNA: TGTGCCAGCAGTTACGAGGACGGGACCTACGAGCAGTACTTC. Protein product: CASSYEDGTYEQYF.

The V call is TRBV7-7, the J call TRBJ2-1; a possible D gene is TRBD2 (6 bases). With 5 bases removed from V and 0 bases from J, the gap between germline ends came to 11 bases. The length of the CDR3 is 15 residues. Germline V gene lookup returns CDR1 SSHAT and CDR2 FNYEAQ (reference sequence). CDR3 bases: TGTGCCAGCAGCCCGGCGGGGTTCTCCTACAATGAGCAGTTCTTC. The encoded protein is CASSPAGFSYNEQFF. Full variable domain (rest looked up from reference TRBV7-7 and TRBJ2-1): GAGVSQSPRYKVTKRGQDVTLRCDPISSHATLYWYQQALGQGPEFLTYFNYEAQPDKSGLPSDRFSAERPEGSISTLTIQRTEQRDSAMYRCASSPAGFSYNEQFFGPGTRLTVL.

Here the CDR3 DNA reads TGTGCCAGCAGCTCCACAAGGATCGCCTACGAGCAGTACTTC. Translating it yields CASSSTRIAYEQYF. J is TRBJ2-7 and V is TRBV27; no definite D call. Trimming shortened V by 6 bases and J by 2 bases, and 14 bases separated the two germline ends. Per the germline V gene, CDR1 is MNHEY and CDR2 is SMNVEV (reference sequence). CDR3 length: 14 residues.

J is TRBJ2-7 and V is TRBV11-2; D is unclear. The germline V gene has CDR1 SGHAT and CDR2 FQNNGV. The germline V and J ends were trimmed by 2 bases and 0 bases, with 8 bases remaining between them. CDR3 length: 14 residues. CDR3 in DNA: TGTGCCAGCAGCTTAACTGACATCTCCTACGAGCAGTACTTC. This gives the protein CASSLTDISYEQYF.

V gene TRBV7-8 combines with J gene TRBJ1-1; D not resolved. The germline V gene encodes CDR1 SGHVS and CDR2 FQNEAQ. Deletions cut 1 base from V and 7 bases from J, with 13 bases between. CDR3 length: 14 amino acids. CDR3 loop: CASSLVLVGFEAFF. CDR3 nucleotide sequence: TGTGCCAGCAGCTTAGTATTGGTAGGCTTTGAAGCTTTCTTT.

The J gene is TRBJ2-3, the V gene TRBV10-1; 9 positions agree with TRBD2. The length of the CDR3 is 15 residues. J lost 2 bases, V lost 6 bases, and 6 bases had no gene match. Looked up from germline, CDR1 is WNHNN and CDR2 is SYGVQD (reference sequence). The CDR3 is CASSGGGANTDTQYF. CDR3 in DNA: TGCGCCAGCAGCGGCGGGGGGGCGAACACAGATACGCAGTATTTT.

The chain has TRBV21-1 and TRBJ1-3; the table names TRBD1, a call not compared with the DNA. TRBV21-1 is given as a pseudogene. This CDR3 is 18 amino acids long. CDR3 in amino acids: CASSKDLNSKSSGNTIYF. CDR3 nucleotide sequence: TGTGCCAGCAGCAAAGACCTGAACAGCAAGAGCTCTGGAAACACCATATATTTT.

The CDR3 loop is CAWREIGYTEAFF. The CDR3, as DNA: TGTGCCTGGAGGGAGATAGGGTACACTGAAGCTTTCTTT. The genes are TRBV30 and TRBJ1-1, with D unclear. Per the germline V gene, CDR1 is GTSNPN and CDR2 is SVGIG (reference sequence). Trimming stripped 3 bases from V and 3 bases from J, with 11 bases between. This CDR3 is built from 13 residues.

The table lists this clone with a count of one. This chain links TRBV19 with TRBJ1-1; no clear D gene. V was shortened by 3 bases and J by 4 bases, with 12 bases between the two germline ends. This CDR3 spans 14 amino acids. CDR1 and CDR2 from the germline V gene are LNHDA and SQIVND (reference sequence). The CDR3 DNA sequence: TGTGCCAGTAGTATGGTAGGGTGGAGCACTGAAGCTTTCTTT. This codes for CASSMVGWSTEAFF.

J is TRBJ1-2 and V is TRBV7-9; D not certain. Trimming removed 2 bases from V and 7 bases from J, with 11 bases in between. Germline-derived CDR1 and CDR2 are SEHNR and FQNEAQ (reference sequence). There are 13 residues in the CDR3. In DNA, the CDR3 is TGTGCCAGCAGCTTACGGGCTGCCGTTGGCTACACCTTC. Translating it yields CASSLRAAVGYTF.

The rearrangement joins TRBV18 to TRBJ1-3; D possibly corresponds to TRBD1 (5 bases). This CDR3 has 17 residues. Germline-derived CDR1 and CDR2 are KGHSH and LQKENI. Trimming pared 6 bases from V and 0 bases from J, leaving 18 bases between. The CDR3 DNA follows: TGTGCCAGCTCGGAAAAGGTACAAGGGACCTCTGGAAACACCATATATTTT. It specifies CASSEKVQGTSGNTIYF.

The rearrangement uses TRBV5-1 and TRBJ2-5; D remains ambiguous. Germline-derived CDR1 and CDR2 are SGHRS and YFSETQ. This CDR3 is 15 amino acids long. Trimming stripped 4 bases from V and 3 bases from J, with 16 bases between. CDR3 nucleotide sequence: TGCGCCAGCAGCGCCACCCTGGGCGGTGAAGAGACCCAGTACTTC. Amino acids: CASSATLGGEETQYF.

Turning to this clone: Distinct nucleotide sequences in the sample also encode this CDR3. The chain is built from TRBV28 and TRBJ2-1; D gene uncertain. This CDR3 region has 11 residues. The V gene's germline CDR1 is MDHEN and CDR2 SYDVKM. Trimming left V 6 bases short and J 6 bases short, with 6 bases between. This CDR3 reads CASSTLNEQFF. CDR3 coding DNA: TGTGCCAGCAGCACCCTCAATGAGCAGTTCTTC.

The chain carries TRBV5-1 and TRBJ1-1; TRBD1 might be the D (6 bases). Trimming stripped 1 base from V and 11 bases from J, with 15 bases between. CDR3 length: 13 amino acids. Germline V gene data show CDR1 as SGHRS and CDR2 as YFSETQ. In DNA, the CDR3 is TGCGCCAGCAGCTTGTTCGGGGGCGAGGAGGCTTTCTTT. It codes for CASSLFGGEEAFF.

The V gene is TRBV27, the J gene TRBJ2-1, with a tentative D call TRBD2 (6 bases). Germline V gene data show CDR1 as MNHEY and CDR2 as SMNVEV (reference sequence). CDR3 length: 16 residues. The germline V and J ends were trimmed by 3 bases and 4 bases, with 16 bases remaining between them. CDR3 sequence reads: CASSLGGPPVYNEQFF. For the CDR3, the DNA is TGTGCCAGCAGTTTGGGGGGACCCCCCGTGTACAATGAGCAGTTCTTC.

The chain couples TRBV6-5 to TRBJ1-2; D call uncertain. The V end was cut by 7 bases, the J end by 4 bases, with 19 bases between. This CDR3 has 15 residues. CDR1 and CDR2 (germline): MNHEY, SVGAGI. The CDR3 loop is CASTPAPAVSYGYTF. DNA of the CDR3: TGTGCCAGCACCCCGGCTCCAGCAGTATCCTATGGCTACACCTTC.

The gene calls are TRBV19 and TRBJ1-2; no clear D. V lost 0 bases, J lost 0 bases, and 8 bases lay in between. This CDR3 contains 15 residues. Per germline, CDR1 LNHDA and CDR2 SQIVND (reference sequence). The CDR3 DNA reads TGTGCCAGTAGTATAGACAGTATTTCTAACTATGGCTACACCTTC. It yields the protein CASSIDSISNYGYTF.

The chain uses TRBV30 and TRBJ2-2; D is unresolved. V lost 3 bases and J lost 8, with 25 bases in between. CDR1 and CDR2 (germline): GTSNPN, SVGIG (reference sequence). This CDR3 is 17 amino acids long. CDR3: CAWSYLSLISSLGELFF. CDR3 DNA: TGTGCCTGGAGCTATCTAAGCCTGATCTCGTCGCTTGGGGAGCTGTTTTTT.

Worth noting for this clone: Sequence at one end of the junction differs from germline and may be a read error. The chain carries TRBV6-5 and TRBJ1-1; D not certain. Germline values: CDR1 MNHEY, CDR2 SVGAGI. The CDR3 is made up of 12 amino acids. CDR3 bases: TGTGCCAGCAGAACCGGGTACACTGAAACTTTCTTT. Translated, it gives CASRTGYTETFF.

The rearrangement joins TRBV10-3 to TRBJ2-1, with 7 bases fitting TRBD2. In germline, CDR1 is ENHRY, CDR2 SYGVKD. There are 16 residues in the CDR3. Trimming took 3 bases from V and 0 from J; bases not matched to a gene: 5. The CDR3 bases are TGTGCCATCAGTGACTCCGGGGGGAACTCCTACAATGAGCAGTTCTTC. Encoded protein: CAISDSGGNSYNEQFF.

The chain is built from TRBV5-1 and TRBJ2-3; 7 bases align to TRBD1. Germline assignment: CDR1 SGHRS and CDR2 YFSETQ. The length of the CDR3 is 17 residues. Trimming took 4 bases from V and 3 from J; bases not matched to a gene: 14. For the CDR3, the DNA is TGCGCCAGCAGCAGTGAACAGGGGTGGGGGCTTACAGATACGCAGTATTTT. This encodes CASSSEQGWGLTDTQYF.

V usage is TRBV7-2 and J usage is TRBJ1-2; D is undetermined. V lost 4 bases and J 6 bases, leaving 6 bases between the germline ends. CDR3 length equals 11 residues. CDR1 SGHTA and CDR2 FQGNSA come from the germline V gene. CDR3: CASSWSDGYTF. For the CDR3, the DNA is TGTGCCAGCAGCTGGAGTGATGGCTACACCTTC.

The rearrangement uses TRBV15 and TRBJ1-4; the D gene is possibly TRBD1 (5 bases). Germline CDR1 and CDR2: LNHNV and YYDKDF (reference sequence). V gave up 5 bases and J gave up 8 bases, with 18 bases separating them. CDR3 size: 15 residues. The CDR3 loop is CATSGWRQGDEKLFF. CDR3 nucleotide sequence: TGTGCCACCAGCGGATGGAGGCAGGGAGACGAAAAACTGTTTTTT.

The chain recombines TRBV9 with TRBJ2-6; maybe TRBD1 (6 bases). Germline V gene lookup returns CDR1 SGDLS and CDR2 YYNGEE. Trimming cost V 3 bases and J 1 base, with 14 bases left between them. CDR3 size: 17 residues. The CDR3 region has the DNA TGTGCCAGCAGCGATCCGAGGACAGAGTCTGGGGCCAACGTCCTGACTTTC. Protein: CASSDPRTESGANVLTF.

The chain couples TRBV7-2 to TRBJ1-6; TRBD1 matches at 8 bases. This CDR3 comprises 15 residues. The junction had 5 bases not matched to a gene; V was cut back by 6 bases and J by 4 bases. The germline V gene has CDR1 SGHTA and CDR2 FQGNSA. The CDR3 coding sequence is TGTGCCAGCAGTCCGACAGGGGCGTATAATTCACCCCTCCACTTT. It yields the protein CASSPTGAYNSPLHF.

CDR3 DNA: TGTGCCAGCAGTTGGCCCACCGGGGAGCTGTTTTTT. Its translation: CASSWPTGELFF. The J gene is TRBJ2-2, the V gene TRBV27, with unresolved D. This CDR3 contains 12 residues. Trimming pared 4 bases from V and 4 bases from J, leaving 4 bases between. The germline V gene has CDR1 MNHEY and CDR2 SMNVEV (reference sequence).

The chain combines TRBV7-2 with TRBJ2-5; D may be TRBD1 (7 bases). The CDR3 totals 14 residues. Trimming took 4 bases from V and 5 from J, leaving 14 bases between them. Germline CDR1 reads SGHTA; CDR2 reads FQGNSA. CDR3 DNA: TGTGCCAGCAGCTCTCCAGGGGGGCTGGAGACCCAGTACTTC. Translation gives CASSSPGGLETQYF.

The rearrangement links TRBV11-2 to TRBJ2-1; TRBD1 is a possible D gene (5 bases). Germline CDR1 and CDR2: SGHAT and FQNNGV. V was shortened by 0 bases and J by 2 bases, with 8 bases between the two germline ends. The length of the CDR3 is 15 residues. This CDR3 reads CASSLDGRAYNEQFF. The CDR3 DNA reads as TGTGCCAGCAGCTTAGACGGCAGGGCCTACAATGAGCAGTTCTTC.

V usage is TRBV5-6 and J usage is TRBJ2-7; possible D gene TRBD1, 6 bases. The CDR3 has 13 residues. In germline, CDR1 is SGHDT, CDR2 YYEEEE. The ends were cut back, 4 bases at V and 3 bases at J, with 11 bases in the middle. CDR3 loop: CASSLRDNYEQYF. In DNA form, the CDR3 reads TGTGCCAGCAGCCTGAGGGACAACTACGAGCAGTACTTC.